The 30 T cell receptor beta chains below come from one sample, sequenced in a study of graft-versus-host responses after intestinal transplantation. This table comes from immunoSEQ multiplex PCR, and its TCRdb copy is limited to in-frame clones, with some not included. The profile covers 85,000 to 100,000 clones, with more than 85% appearing a single time and around 0.17% taken by the ten largest. These TCRs are of unknown antigen specificity. The source was unstimulated CD4+ T cells sorted from spleen or lymph node cells, collected before intestinal transplant. The receptors originated from a human donor who received an intestinal transplant.

This chain uses TRBV19 with TRBJ1-1; 7 positions match TRBD1. Unmatched junction bases numbered 15, after V lost 7 bases and J lost 1 base. Germline lookup yields CDR1 LNHDA and CDR2 SQIVND (reference sequence). CDR3 length: 17 residues. This CDR3 is CASIGDGWAGGNTEAFF. CDR3 bases: TGTGCCAGTATTGGGGATGGTTGGGCAGGGGGGAACACTGAAGCTTTCTTT. Drawing the rest from reference TRBV19 and TRBJ1-1, the complete variable domain is DGGITQSPKYLFRKEGQNVTLSCEQNLNHDAMYWYRQDPGQGLRLIYYSQIVNDFQKGDIAEGYSVSREKKESFPLTVTSAQKNPTAFYLCASIGDGWAGGNTEAFFGQGTRLTVV.

The chain is built from TRBV18 and TRBJ2-1, with 9 bases lining up with TRBD1. Germline trimming cut 2 bases from V and 9 bases from J; bases unmatched to any gene: 5. Germline V gene lookup returns CDR1 KGHSH and CDR2 LQKENI. This CDR3 is built from 14 residues. Written as DNA, the CDR3 is TGTGCCAGCTCACCATTACAGGGGGCGGGTGAGCAGTTCTTC. Residues: CASSPLQGAGEQFF.

This chain connects TRBV9 to TRBJ1-5; D unresolved. Germline V lookup: CDR1 SGDLS, CDR2 YYNGEE. This CDR3 is built from 15 residues. The V and J ends lost 5 bases and 0 bases respectively, with 12 bases between them. CDR3 coding DNA: TGTGCCAGCAGTACAGATCCAAGTAGCAATCAGCCCCAGCATTTT. Translated, it gives CASSTDPSSNQPQHF.

This clone appeared once. The chain uses TRBV2 and TRBJ2-2; 7 bases fit TRBD1. Germline V gene data show CDR1 as SNHLY and CDR2 as FYNNEI. With 6 bases clipped from V and 1 base from J, the junction kept 5 bases outside the gene matches. This CDR3 region has 15 residues. The CDR3 loop is CASRRQGENTGELFF. For the CDR3, the DNA is TGTGCCAGCAGGAGACAGGGCGAGAACACCGGGGAGCTGTTTTTT.

V is TRBV18 and J is TRBJ2-7; 9 bases agree with TRBD2. V lost 6 bases to trimming and J lost 2 bases; unmatched junction nucleotides: 5. The germline V gene has CDR1 KGHSH and CDR2 LQKENI. The CDR3 sequence is 14 residues long. The CDR3 nucleotides are TGTGCCAGCTCCCCTAGCGGGACTACCTACGAGCAGTACTTC. Its translation is CASSPSGTTYEQYF.

This sequence joins TRBV6-5 and TRBJ2-7, with D possibly being TRBD2 (5 bases). Looked up from germline, CDR1 is MNHEY and CDR2 is SVGAGI. V lost 7 bases to trimming and J lost 0 bases, with 13 bases between them. The CDR3 loop spans 14 amino acids. The CDR3 region has the DNA TGTGCCAGCACCTCAGGTGGAGGCTCCTACGAGCAGTACTTC. It translates to CASTSGGGSYEQYF.

The V and J genes are TRBV2 and TRBJ2-3; a possible D gene is TRBD2 (6 bases). The CDR3 sequence is 15 residues long. V was pared by 4 bases and J by 2 bases, with 13 bases between. Germline assignment: CDR1 SNHLY and CDR2 FYNNEI. CDR3 residues: CASSGREGVTDTQYF. Written as DNA, the CDR3 is TGTGCCAGCAGTGGGCGGGAAGGGGTCACAGATACGCAGTATTTT.

The rearrangement links TRBV2 to TRBJ1-5; D unresolved. The CDR3 is 14 residues long. Trimming left V 6 bases short and J 3 bases short, with 12 bases between. CDR1 is SNHLY and CDR2 is FYNNEI in the germline V gene. The chain's CDR3 is CASSFNSVNQPQHF. The DNA of the CDR3 is TGTGCCAGCAGCTTTAATTCAGTCAATCAGCCCCAGCATTTT.

This chain connects TRBV2 to TRBJ2-5; TRBD2 matches 11 bases. CDR1 and CDR2 (germline): SNHLY, FYNNEI. The CDR3 is 14 residues long. V shed 9 bases, J shed 5 bases, and the junction held 8 bases outside the gene matches. The CDR3 protein is CARRLAGGRETQYF. In DNA, the CDR3 is TGTGCCAGACGATTAGCGGGAGGGCGGGAGACCCAGTACTTC.

The chain couples TRBV7-9 to TRBJ2-1; D might be TRBD2 (5 bases). The CDR3 contains 15 residues. V lost 3 bases and J lost 5, with 14 bases in between. The germline CDR1 and CDR2 sequences are SEHNR and FQNEAQ (reference sequence). The DNA for the CDR3 is TGTGCCAGCAGCTTGAAAGGACTTATAAACAATGAGCAGTTCTTC. It codes for CASSLKGLINNEQFF. The whole variable domain, remainder taken from reference TRBV7-9 and TRBJ2-1, is DTGVSQNPRHKITKRGQNVTFRCDPISEHNRLYWYRQTLGQGPEFLTYFQNEAQLEKSRLLSDRFSAERPKGSFSTLEIQRTEQGDSAMYLCASSLKGLINNEQFFGPGTRLTVL.

Written as DNA, the CDR3 is TGTGCCAGCAGCCCAGGGTCCTCGAATGGTTATAATTCACCCCTCCACTTT. Translated: CASSPGSSNGYNSPLHF. This sequence joins TRBV5-6 and TRBJ1-6; maybe TRBD1 (5 bases). The germline V gene has CDR1 SGHDT and CDR2 YYEEEE. The V gene lost 4 bases and the J gene lost 4 bases, with 18 bases spanning the gap. The CDR3 extends over 17 amino acids.

Notes on this clone: The same CDR3 can be traced to other DNA sequences in this sample. The V and J genes are TRBV6-1 and TRBJ1-5; maybe TRBD1 (5 bases). The CDR3 is 14 residues long. CDR1 is MNHNS and CDR2 is SASEGT in the germline V gene. V shed 2 bases and J shed 3 bases, with 8 bases lying between them. The CDR3 coding sequence is TGTGCCAGCAGTGAAAGGGGCTCCAATCAGCCCCAGCATTTT. Residues: CASSERGSNQPQHF.

The genes are TRBV5-1 and TRBJ1-1; 8 nucleotides line up with TRBD1. V lost 3 bases to trimming and J lost 0 bases; unmatched junction nucleotides: 7. The germline V gene has CDR1 SGHRS and CDR2 YFSETQ. CDR3 size: 16 residues. CDR3 DNA: TGCGCCAGCAGCTACCCGACAGGGGCATTGAACACTGAAGCTTTCTTT. Amino acids: CASSYPTGALNTEAFF.

The V and J genes are TRBV18 and TRBJ2-5; TRBD2 matches at 11 bases. CDR1 and CDR2 (germline): KGHSH, LQKENI. The V segment lost 3 bases and the J segment 1 base; nucleotides outside the gene matches: 10. The CDR3 length is 18 residues. The CDR3, as DNA: TGTGCCAGCTCACCGAGGGGACTAGCGGTAACCATCCAAGAGACCCAGTACTTC. Its translation: CASSPRGLAVTIQETQYF. The full variable domain, rest sourced from reference TRBV18 and TRBJ2-5, is NAGVMQNPRHLVRRRGQEARLRCSPMKGHSHVYWYRQLPEEGLKFMVYLQKENIIDESGMPKERFSAEFPKEGPSILRIQQVVRGDSAAYFCASSPRGLAVTIQETQYFGPGTRLLVL.

This clone has only one observation. The gene calls are TRBV6-5 and TRBJ1-5; D not certain. Between the trimmed V and J ends, which lost 6 bases and 9 bases, there was a span of 21 bases. Per the germline V gene, CDR1 is MNHEY and CDR2 is SVGAGI. The CDR3 loop spans 15 amino acids. The CDR3 bases are TGTGCCAGCAGAACTATACAGTCGCCGGCGGGGCCCCAGCATTTT. The encoded protein is CASRTIQSPAGPQHF.

The chain combines TRBV6-4 with TRBJ1-1, with D possibly being TRBD1 (5 bases). The CDR3 is made up of 14 amino acids. Germline lookup yields CDR1 MRHNA and CDR2 SNTAGT. V dropped 0 bases and J dropped 3 bases, with 8 bases sitting between them. CDR3 protein: CASSDSRAHTEAFF. The CDR3, as DNA: TGTGCCAGCAGTGACTCCAGGGCCCACACTGAAGCTTTCTTT.

V gene TRBV2 combines with J gene TRBJ2-7, with 11 bases that match TRBD2. V shed 6 bases and J 7 bases; nucleotides not matched to a gene: 11. This CDR3 region has 15 residues. Germline assignment: CDR1 SNHLY and CDR2 FYNNEI. CDR3 sequence reads: CASSIELAGVSEQYF. The CDR3 DNA sequence: TGTGCCAGCAGCATCGAACTAGCGGGAGTTAGTGAGCAGTACTTC.

The J gene is TRBJ2-5, the V gene TRBV5-1, with D possibly TRBD1 on 6 matching bases. The J call is in doubt because the DNA end fits TRBJ2-7 better. CDR1 is SGHRS, CDR2 YFSETQ, per germline. CDR3 length equals 13 residues. This CDR3 is CASSPGQSYEQYF. CDR3 nucleotides: TGCGCCAGCAGCCCTGGACAGTCCTACGAGCAGTACTTC.

V and J are TRBV7-2 and TRBJ2-5; no firm D call. V was pared by 2 bases and J by 5 bases, with 12 bases between. This CDR3 has 14 residues. Germline values: CDR1 SGHTA, CDR2 FQGNSA. The CDR3, as DNA: TGTGCCAGCAGCTTACCGGGTACCTGGGAGACCCAGTACTTC. It codes for CASSLPGTWETQYF. The whole variable domain, remainder taken from reference TRBV7-2 and TRBJ2-5, is GAGVSQSPSNKVTEKGKDVELRCDPISGHTALYWYRQSLGQGLEFLIYFQGNSAPDKSGLPSDRFSAERTGGSVSTLTIQRTQQEDSAVYLCASSLPGTWETQYFGPGTRLLVL.

CDR3 loop: CASSMTSGRLTYEQYF. In DNA form, the CDR3 reads TGTGCCAGCAGCATGACTAGCGGGAGACTGACCTACGAGCAGTACTTC. V is TRBV11-2 and J is TRBJ2-7; 12 bases map to TRBD2. Germline V gives CDR1 SGHAT, CDR2 FQNNGV. Trimming took 5 bases from V and 2 from J; bases not matched to a gene: 7. The CDR3 sequence is 16 residues long.

The rearrangement links TRBV30 to TRBJ1-6; 7 bases map to TRBD1. Germline V lookup: CDR1 GTSNPN, CDR2 SVGIG (reference sequence). The length of the CDR3 is 14 residues. J lost 9 bases, V lost 2 bases, and 7 bases had no gene match. The CDR3 region is CAWSQQGPLSPLHF. DNA for the CDR3: TGTGCCTGGAGTCAACAGGGGCCTCTTTCACCCCTCCACTTT.

In DNA, the CDR3 is TGTGCCAGCAGCGCCTTAAGGGGGGGACGTTCCCAAGAGACCCAGTACTTC. Amino acids: CASSALRGGRSQETQYF. The J gene is TRBJ2-5, the V gene TRBV21-1; the D call TRBD2 from the table was never checked on the DNA. TRBV21-1 is flagged as a pseudogene. The CDR3 runs to 17 residues.

The chain links TRBV19 to TRBJ1-6, with TRBD1 matching 9 bases. In germline, CDR1 is LNHDA, CDR2 SQIVND (reference sequence). V was pared by 4 bases and J by 7 bases, with 8 bases of the junction left unmatched. The CDR3 loop spans 16 amino acids. Here the CDR3 DNA reads TGTGCCAGTAGTAGTTCAACAGGGGGCAGCAATTCACCCCTCCACTTT. Its protein is CASSSSTGGSNSPLHF. Using reference TRBV19 and TRBJ1-6 for the parts outside the CDR3, the full variable domain is DGGITQSPKYLFRKEGQNVTLSCEQNLNHDAMYWYRQDPGQGLRLIYYSQIVNDFQKGDIAEGYSVSREKKESFPLTVTSAQKNPTAFYLCASSSSTGGSNSPLHFGNGTRLTVT.

V and J are TRBV5-1 and TRBJ1-1; D might be TRBD1 (6 bases). This CDR3 spans 14 amino acids. The germline CDR1 and CDR2 sequences are SGHRS and YFSETQ. The V and J ends lost 5 bases and 4 bases respectively, with 15 bases between them. Here the CDR3 reads CASRQQGEGTEAFF. Written as DNA, the CDR3 is TGCGCCAGCAGGCAACAGGGCGAGGGCACTGAAGCTTTCTTT.

The J gene is TRBJ2-1, the V gene TRBV6-1; D remains ambiguous. Between the trimmed V and J ends, which lost 2 bases and 0 bases, there was a span of 11 bases. CDR1 MNHNS and CDR2 SASEGT come from the germline V gene. There are 16 residues in the CDR3. This chain's CDR3 is CASSELNSPSYNEQFF. The CDR3 nucleotides are TGTGCCAGCAGTGAACTAAACAGTCCCTCCTACAATGAGCAGTTCTTC.

This clone appeared a single time. The chain uses TRBV4-1 and TRBJ1-6, with TRBD1 as a possible D gene (5 bases). Trimming left V 1 base short and J 5 bases short, with 18 bases between. The CDR3 consists of 18 residues. Germline V gives CDR1 MGHRA, CDR2 YSYEKL. The CDR3 loop is CASSQGRSRQINNSPLHF. CDR3 nucleotides: TGCGCCAGCAGCCAAGGGAGATCCCGACAGATAAATAATTCACCCCTCCACTTT.

This clone showed up just a few times. The gene calls are TRBV5-6 and TRBJ2-2, with a weak D call TRBD1 (5 bases). Per the germline V gene, CDR1 is SGHDT and CDR2 is YYEEEE. The ends were cut back, 5 bases at V and 2 bases at J, with 10 bases in the middle. The CDR3 is made up of 14 amino acids. The CDR3: CASRQEPNTGELFF. Written as DNA, the CDR3 is TGTGCCAGCAGACAGGAGCCTAACACCGGGGAGCTGTTTTTT.

This rearrangement joins TRBV28 to TRBJ2-1, with 10 bases matching TRBD2. Losses at the gene ends were 2 bases for V and 7 bases for J; bases not matched to a gene: 11. Germline V CDR1 and CDR2: MDHEN, SYDVKM. CDR3 length: 17 residues. The CDR3 region is CASSLGWSSGSANEQFF. The CDR3 nucleotides are TGTGCCAGCAGTTTAGGGTGGTCTAGCGGGAGTGCAAATGAGCAGTTCTTC. The full variable domain, in which reference TRBV28 and TRBJ2-1 provide the parts outside the CDR3, is DVKVTQSSRYLVKRTGEKVFLECVQDMDHENMFWYRQDPGLGLRLIYFSYDVKMKEKGDIPEGYSVSREKKERFSLILESASTNQTSMYLCASSLGWSSGSANEQFFGPGTRLTVL.

The genes are TRBV25-1 and TRBJ2-7, with 8 bases matching TRBD2. In germline, CDR1 is MGHDK, CDR2 SYGVNS. The CDR3 length is 16 residues. V trimming: 1 base; J trimming: 3 bases; junction bases outside the gene matches: 8. CDR3 nucleotide sequence: TGTGCCAGCAGTGAATCGGTTAGCGGGATGGGCTACGAGCAGTACTTC. It codes for CASSESVSGMGYEQYF.

The J gene is TRBJ1-2, the V gene TRBV18, with 9 positions matching TRBD1. Germline CDR1 and CDR2: KGHSH and LQKENI. The ends lost 3 bases at V and 7 bases at J; junction bases unmatched: 6. CDR3 size: 14 residues. The chain's CDR3 is CASSPTTDRGGYTF. The CDR3 DNA is TGTGCCAGCTCACCTACGACGGACAGGGGTGGCTACACCTTC.